This T cell receptor beta chain was retrieved from a study of CD4 and CD8 cells across lung adenocarcinoma regions. The patients had localized lung adenocarcinoma, a non-small cell subtype. TCRdb reprocessed the PCR reads via MiXCR and lists one record per CDR3 protein. The sample shows about 19,000 distinct CDR3 sequences, 46% of them seen only once. V was trimmed by 6 bases and J by 4 bases, leaving 14 bases between them. This CDR3 comprises 14 residues. Germline CDR1 reads MNHNS; CDR2 reads SASEGT. There are many counts of this clonotype. Specimen: CD4+ T cells from the margin of a lung tumor. The sequence was collected from a male donor with lung adenocarcinoma. The CD4 and CD8 labels of this study may be unreliable. The chain links TRBV6-1 to TRBJ2-3; D is undetermined. The CDR3 loop is CASSLRKAADTQYF. The CDR3 DNA follows: TGTGCCAGCAGCCTCAGAAAAGCCGCAGATACGCAGTATTTT.